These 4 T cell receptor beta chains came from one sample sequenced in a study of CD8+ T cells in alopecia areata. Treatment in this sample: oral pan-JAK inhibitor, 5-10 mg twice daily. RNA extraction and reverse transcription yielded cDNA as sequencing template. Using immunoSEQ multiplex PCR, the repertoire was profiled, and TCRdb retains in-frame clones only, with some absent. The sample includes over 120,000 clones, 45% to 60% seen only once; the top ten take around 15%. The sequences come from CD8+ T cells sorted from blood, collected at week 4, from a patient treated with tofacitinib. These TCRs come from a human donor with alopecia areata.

CDR3 in DNA: TGCAGCGTTGCCCTACAGGGGCCTAATTCACCCCTCCACTTT. This gives the protein CSVALQGPNSPLHF. The chain uses TRBV29-1 and TRBJ1-6; 7 bases are shared with TRBD1. Germline V gene sequence: CDR1 SQVTM, CDR2 ANQGSEA. The CDR3 sequence is 14 residues long. J lost 6 bases, V lost 4 bases, and 6 bases had no gene match.

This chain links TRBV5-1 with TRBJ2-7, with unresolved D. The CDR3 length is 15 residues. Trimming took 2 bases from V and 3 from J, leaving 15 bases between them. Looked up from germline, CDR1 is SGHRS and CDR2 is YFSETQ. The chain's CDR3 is CASSFTPDLVYEQYF. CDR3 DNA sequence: TGCGCCAGCAGCTTCACACCGGATCTCGTCTACGAGCAGTACTTC.

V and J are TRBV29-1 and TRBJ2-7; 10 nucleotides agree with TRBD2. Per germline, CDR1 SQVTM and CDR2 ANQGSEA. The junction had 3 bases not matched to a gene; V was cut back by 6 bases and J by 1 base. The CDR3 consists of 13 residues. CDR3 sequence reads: CSVTTSGSYEQYF. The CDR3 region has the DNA TGCAGCGTGACGACTAGCGGGTCCTACGAGCAGTACTTC.

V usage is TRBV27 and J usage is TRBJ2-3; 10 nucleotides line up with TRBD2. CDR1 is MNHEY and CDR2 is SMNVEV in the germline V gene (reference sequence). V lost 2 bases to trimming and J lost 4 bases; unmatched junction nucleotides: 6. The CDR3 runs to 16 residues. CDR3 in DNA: TGTGCCAGCAGTTTAGTCCTAGCGGGGGATTCAGATACGCAGTATTTT. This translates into CASSLVLAGDSDTQYF.